This T cell receptor (beta chain) was sequenced for a study of blood T cell repertoires in COVID-19. This clone was detected only a few times. Some clones are missing from TCRdb's copy, which holds only in-frame ones; the method was immunoSEQ multiplex PCR. The sample has 100,000 to 110,000 clones, around 85% seen once. CDR3 length equals 18 residues. The ends were cut back, 7 bases at V and 2 bases at J, with 24 bases in the middle. Germline V CDR1 and CDR2: LNHDA, SQIVND (reference sequence). V and J are TRBV19 and TRBJ2-1, with D possibly matching TRBD1 (5 bases). Sequencing was performed on peripheral blood. This clonotype originated in a man aged 45-60 years with active or convalescent COVID-19. CDR3 coding DNA: TGTGCCAGTACTAGAAAAAGGCAGGGAAGTTACGCCTACAATGAGCAGTTCTTC. Translating gives CASTRKRQGSYAYNEQFF.